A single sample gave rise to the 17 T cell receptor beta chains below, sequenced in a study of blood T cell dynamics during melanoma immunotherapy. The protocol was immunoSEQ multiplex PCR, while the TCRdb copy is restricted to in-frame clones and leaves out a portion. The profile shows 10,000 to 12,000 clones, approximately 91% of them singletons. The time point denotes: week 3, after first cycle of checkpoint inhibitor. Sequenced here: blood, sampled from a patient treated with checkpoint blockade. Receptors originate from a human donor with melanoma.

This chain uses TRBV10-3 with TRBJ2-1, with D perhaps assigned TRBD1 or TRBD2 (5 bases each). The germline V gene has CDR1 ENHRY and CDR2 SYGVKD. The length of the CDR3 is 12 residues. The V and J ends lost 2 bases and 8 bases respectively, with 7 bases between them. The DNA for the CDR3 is TGTGCCATCAGTGAGAGGGGAGATGAGCAGTTCTTC. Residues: CAISERGDEQFF.

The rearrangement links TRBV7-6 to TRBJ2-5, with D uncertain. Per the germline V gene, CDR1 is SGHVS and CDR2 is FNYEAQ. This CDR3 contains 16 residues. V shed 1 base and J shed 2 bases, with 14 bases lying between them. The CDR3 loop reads CASSLVPDPRQETQYF. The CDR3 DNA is TGTGCCAGCAGCTTAGTTCCGGATCCTAGACAAGAGACCCAGTACTTC. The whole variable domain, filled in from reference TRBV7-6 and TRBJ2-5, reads GAGVSQSPRYKVTKRGQDVALRCDPISGHVSLYWYRQALGQGPEFLTYFNYEAQQDKSGLPNDRFSAERPEGSISTLTIQRTEQRDSAMYRCASSLVPDPRQETQYFGPGTRLLVL.

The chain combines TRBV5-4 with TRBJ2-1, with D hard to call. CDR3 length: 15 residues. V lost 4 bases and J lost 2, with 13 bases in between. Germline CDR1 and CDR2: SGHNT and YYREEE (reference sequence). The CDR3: CASSPPPGPYNEQFF. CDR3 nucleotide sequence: TGTGCCAGCAGCCCGCCGCCGGGCCCCTACAATGAGCAGTTCTTC.

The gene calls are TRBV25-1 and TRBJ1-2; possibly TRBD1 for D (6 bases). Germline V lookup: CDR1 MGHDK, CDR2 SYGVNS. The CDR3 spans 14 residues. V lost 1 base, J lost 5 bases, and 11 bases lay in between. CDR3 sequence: CASSEFNRDYGYTF. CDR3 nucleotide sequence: TGTGCCAGCAGTGAATTTAACAGGGATTATGGCTACACCTTC.

CDR3 residues: CASSLIGGWNTEAFF. CDR3 coding DNA: TGTGCCAGCAGCTTGATCGGGGGGTGGAACACTGAAGCTTTCTTT. V and J are TRBV5-6 and TRBJ1-1, with D perhaps TRBD1 (5 bases). The germline V and J ends were trimmed by 1 base and 1 base, with 11 bases remaining between them. CDR1 SGHDT and CDR2 YYEEEE come from the germline V gene. The CDR3 is 15 residues long.

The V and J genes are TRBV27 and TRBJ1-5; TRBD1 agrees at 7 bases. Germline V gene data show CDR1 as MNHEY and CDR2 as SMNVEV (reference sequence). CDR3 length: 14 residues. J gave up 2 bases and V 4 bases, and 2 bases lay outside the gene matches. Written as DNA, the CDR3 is TGTGCCAGCAGTTCTGGGACAGGCAATCAGCCCCAGCATTTT. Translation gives CASSSGTGNQPQHF.

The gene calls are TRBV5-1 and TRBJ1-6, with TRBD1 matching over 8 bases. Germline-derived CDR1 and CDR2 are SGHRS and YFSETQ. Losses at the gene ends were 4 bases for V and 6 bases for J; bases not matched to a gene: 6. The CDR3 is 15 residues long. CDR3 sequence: CASSQPGQGNSPLHF. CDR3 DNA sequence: TGCGCCAGCAGCCAACCCGGACAGGGTAATTCACCCCTCCACTTT.

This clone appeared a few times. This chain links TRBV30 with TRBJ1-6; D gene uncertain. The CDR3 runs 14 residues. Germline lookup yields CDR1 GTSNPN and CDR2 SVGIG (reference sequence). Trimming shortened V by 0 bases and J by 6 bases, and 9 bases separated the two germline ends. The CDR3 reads CAWSVGLPNSPLHF. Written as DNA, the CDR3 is TGTGCCTGGAGTGTAGGGCTCCCTAATTCACCCCTCCACTTT.

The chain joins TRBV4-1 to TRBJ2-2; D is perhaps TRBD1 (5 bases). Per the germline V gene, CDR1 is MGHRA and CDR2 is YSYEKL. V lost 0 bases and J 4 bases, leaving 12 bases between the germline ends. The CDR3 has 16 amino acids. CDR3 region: CASSQDRQGITGELFF. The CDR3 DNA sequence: TGCGCCAGCAGCCAAGATCGGCAGGGAATCACCGGGGAGCTGTTTTTT.

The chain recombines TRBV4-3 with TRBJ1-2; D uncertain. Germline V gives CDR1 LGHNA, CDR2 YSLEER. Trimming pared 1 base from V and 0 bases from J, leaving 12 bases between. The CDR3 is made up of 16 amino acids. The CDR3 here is CASSQGSARSNYGYTF. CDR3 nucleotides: TGCGCCAGCAGCCAAGGGTCGGCCCGTTCTAACTATGGCTACACCTTC.

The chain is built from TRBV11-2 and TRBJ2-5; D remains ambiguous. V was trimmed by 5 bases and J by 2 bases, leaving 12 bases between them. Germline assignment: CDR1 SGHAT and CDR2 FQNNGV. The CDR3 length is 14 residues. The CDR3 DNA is TGTGCCAGCAGCCAGAACCTGGGGCAAGAGACCCAGTACTTC. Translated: CASSQNLGQETQYF.

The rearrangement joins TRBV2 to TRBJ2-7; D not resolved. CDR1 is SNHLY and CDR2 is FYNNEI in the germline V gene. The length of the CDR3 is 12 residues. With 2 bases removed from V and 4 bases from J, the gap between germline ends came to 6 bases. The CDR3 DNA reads TGTGCCAGCAGTGAACCCTTGTACGAGCAGTACTTC. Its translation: CASSEPLYEQYF.

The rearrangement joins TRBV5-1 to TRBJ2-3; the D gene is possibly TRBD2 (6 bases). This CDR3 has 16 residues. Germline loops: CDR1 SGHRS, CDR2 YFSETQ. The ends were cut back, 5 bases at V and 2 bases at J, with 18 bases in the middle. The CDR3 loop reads CASSYDGGRPTDTQYF. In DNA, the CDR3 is TGCGCCAGCAGTTACGACGGGGGACGACCCACAGATACGCAGTATTTT.

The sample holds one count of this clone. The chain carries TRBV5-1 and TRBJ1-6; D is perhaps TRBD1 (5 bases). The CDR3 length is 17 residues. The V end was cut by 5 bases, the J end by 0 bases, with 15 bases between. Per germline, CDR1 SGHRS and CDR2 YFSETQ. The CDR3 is CASRQDGKSSYNSPLHF. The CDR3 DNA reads TGCGCCAGCAGACAGGACGGCAAAAGCTCCTATAATTCACCCCTCCACTTT.

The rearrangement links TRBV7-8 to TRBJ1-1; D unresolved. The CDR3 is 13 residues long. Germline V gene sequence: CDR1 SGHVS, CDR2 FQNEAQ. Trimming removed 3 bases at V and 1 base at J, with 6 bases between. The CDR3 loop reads CASSFTANTEAFF. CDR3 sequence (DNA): TGTGCCAGCAGCTTTACAGCGAACACTGAAGCTTTCTTT.

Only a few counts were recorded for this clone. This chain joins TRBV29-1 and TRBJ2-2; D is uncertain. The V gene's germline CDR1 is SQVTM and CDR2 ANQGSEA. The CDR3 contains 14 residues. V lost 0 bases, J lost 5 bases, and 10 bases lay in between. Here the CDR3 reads CSVEDLQMTGELFF. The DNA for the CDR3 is TGCAGCGTTGAAGATCTCCAGATGACCGGGGAGCTGTTTTTT.

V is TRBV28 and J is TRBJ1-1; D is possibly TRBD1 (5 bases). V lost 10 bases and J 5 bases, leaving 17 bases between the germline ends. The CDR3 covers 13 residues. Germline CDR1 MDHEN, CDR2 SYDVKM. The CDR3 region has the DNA TGTGCCATCGCGGGACCCTCTGGAACTGAAGCTTTCTTT. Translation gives CAIAGPSGTEAFF.